The clone carrying this T cell receptor (beta chain) was counted once. The data belong to a study of blood T cell repertoires in COVID-19. Study-level information: Acute and convalescent COVID-19 samples came from the United States, Italy and Spain. The analysed material was cDNA or gDNA that came from T cells, B-cell-depleted T cells, or PBMCs.

Germline lookup yields CDR1 LNHDA and CDR2 SQIVND (reference sequence). The CDR3 spans 17 residues. Trimming stripped 6 bases from V and 3 bases from J, with 18 bases between. In the original analysis: How many nucleated cells were present was estimated from reference gene primer amplification. This table comes from immunoSEQ multiplex PCR, and its TCRdb copy is limited to in-frame clones, with some not included. V, J and clone size reflect that table, while D and trimming were determined from the DNA. Of 200,000 to 250,000 clones listed, 80% to 85% are singletons. The TCR sequence derives from an elderly woman with active or convalescent COVID-19. The chain combines TRBV19 with TRBJ1-6; D possibly corresponds to TRBD1 (6 bases). The sequencing input was peripheral blood. CDR3 DNA: TGTGCCAGTAGGAAGACAGGATCTCAGATCTATAATTCACCCCTCCACTTT. Protein sequence: CASRKTGSQIYNSPLHF.